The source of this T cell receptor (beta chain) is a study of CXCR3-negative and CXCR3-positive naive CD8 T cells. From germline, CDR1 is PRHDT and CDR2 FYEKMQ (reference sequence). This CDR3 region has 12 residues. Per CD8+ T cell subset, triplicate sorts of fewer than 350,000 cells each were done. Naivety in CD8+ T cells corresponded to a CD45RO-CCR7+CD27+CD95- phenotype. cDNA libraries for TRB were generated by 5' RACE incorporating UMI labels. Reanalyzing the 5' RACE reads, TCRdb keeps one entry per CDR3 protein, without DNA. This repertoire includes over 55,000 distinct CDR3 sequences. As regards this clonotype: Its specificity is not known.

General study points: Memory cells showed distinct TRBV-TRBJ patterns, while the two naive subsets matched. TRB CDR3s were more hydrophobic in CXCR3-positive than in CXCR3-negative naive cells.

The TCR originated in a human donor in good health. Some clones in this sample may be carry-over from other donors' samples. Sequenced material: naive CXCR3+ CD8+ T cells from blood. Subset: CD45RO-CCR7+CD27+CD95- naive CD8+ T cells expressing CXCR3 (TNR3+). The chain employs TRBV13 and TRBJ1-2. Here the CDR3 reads CASSARPPGYTF.